A selection of T cell receptor beta chains follows, all from one sample in a study of blood T cells in healthy people across ages. One entry per CDR3 protein results from TCRdb running MiXCR on the 5' RACE reads. This repertoire shows around 1.5 million distinct CDR3 sequences, roughly a third found once; its top ten account for over 9%. Sequencing used blood. The source is a woman aged 25-40 years in good health. The CDR3 runs from the conserved cysteine through the conserved F or W. Each record gives: V gene, J gene, CDR3 protein.

V: TRBV5-8
J: TRBJ2-7
CDR3: CASSSLSLQSSYEQYF

V: TRBV6-2/TRBV6-3
J: NA
CDR3: CASRVVGSEQYF

V: TRBV7-9
J: TRBJ2-1
CDR3: CASRGECNEQFF

V: TRBV9
J: TRBJ1-2
CDR3: CASSVGADPYGYTF

V: TRBV28
J: TRBJ2-3
CDR3: CASSLSSGGVDTQYF

V: TRBV4-2
J: TRBJ2-5
CDR3: CASSQDLAGEETQYF

V: TRBV5-4
J: TRBJ2-5
CDR3: CASSFSERGAYQETQYF

V: TRBV5-1
J: TRBJ2-1
CDR3: CASSLDLMREGLDNERFF

V: TRBV5-1
J: TRBJ2-4
CDR3: CASSSQGSGQYF

V: TRBV20-1
J: TRBJ2-1
CDR3: CSARGSVGNEQFF

V: TRBV29-1
J: TRBJ1-2
CDR3: CSVEGTGEDYGYTF

V: TRBV4-1
J: TRBJ2-1
CDR3: CASSQAFLGPANEQFF

V: TRBV5-1
J: TRBJ2-1
CDR3: CASSPGASAYNEQFF

V: TRBV20-1
J: TRBJ2-3
CDR3: CSARDARTAIDTQYF

V: TRBV20-1
J: TRBJ1-4
CDR3: CSARDRGVTGNEKLFF

V: TRBV5-6
J: TRBJ2-1
CDR3: CASSRTASSNEQFF

V: TRBV7-2
J: TRBJ2-7
CDR3: CASSLWAGGLDEQYF

V: TRBV20-1
J: TRBJ2-4
CDR3: CSVRVLAKNIQYF

V: TRBV4-1
J: TRBJ2-1
CDR3: CASSQGDRVSEQFF

V: TRBV11-1
J: TRBJ1-1
CDR3: CASSLLPGAEAFF

V: TRBV27
J: TRBJ1-1
CDR3: CASSLDGLSNTEAFF

V: TRBV7-9
J: TRBJ2-1
CDR3: CASSPRAGGSVNEQFF

V: TRBV7-2
J: TRBJ2-5
CDR3: CASSFLGLAGENEQYF

V: TRBV11-2
J: TRBJ2-1
CDR3: CASSSPASGNNEQFF

V: TRBV6-5
J: TRBJ2-1
CDR3: CASSREDGRNEQFF

V: TRBV10-3
J: TRBJ2-3
CDR3: CAISPGGLDTQYF

V: TRBV3-1
J: TRBJ2-7
CDR3: CASSYSGGYSYEQYF

V: TRBV28
J: TRBJ1-1
CDR3: CASSSGGLNTEAFF

V: TRBV5-1
J: TRBJ2-6
CDR3: CASSRGQPGANVLTF

V: TRBV7-2
J: TRBJ2-1
CDR3: CASSLGGTVSNEQFF

V: TRBV27
J: TRBJ1-2
CDR3: CASSPLGQVGYTF